The 27 T cell receptor beta chains reported below all come from one sample, sequenced in a study of cytomegalovirus exposure and HLA in healthy donors. The study ran its PCR with 60 Vbeta and 13 Jbeta primers. The assay was immunoSEQ multiplex PCR, and TCRdb's table has in-frame clones only and misses some. Among some 150,000 clones listed, more than 70% were seen once. Sequencing used PBMCs. The receptor set was obtained from a man aged 40-49 years in good health and CMV-seronegative.

This clone came up a few times. The V call is TRBV7-2, the J call TRBJ1-2; tentative D call: TRBD1 (6 bases). Germline CDR1 reads SGHTA; CDR2 reads FQGNSA. CDR3 size: 15 residues. The germline V and J ends were trimmed by 1 base and 4 bases, with 13 bases remaining between them. The CDR3, as DNA: TGTGCCAGCAGCTTAGTCGCAGGGGCGAGCTATGGCTACACCTTC. As protein: CASSLVAGASYGYTF.

The V gene is TRBV11-2, the J gene TRBJ1-4, with 10 nucleotides matching TRBD1. The V segment lost 4 bases and the J segment 5 bases; nucleotides outside the gene matches: 4. Germline lookup yields CDR1 SGHAT and CDR2 FQNNGV. This CDR3 contains 15 residues. This CDR3 is CASSSEGQGNEKLFF. The DNA of the CDR3 is TGTGCCAGCAGCTCCGAGGGACAGGGGAATGAAAAACTGTTTTTT.

CDR3 amino acids: CASSIRRGGNTGELFF. The DNA of the CDR3 is TGTGCCAGTAGTATCAGGAGGGGCGGGAACACCGGGGAGCTGTTTTTT. The chain uses TRBV19 and TRBJ2-2; D may be TRBD2 (6 bases). The CDR3 loop spans 16 amino acids. CDR1 LNHDA and CDR2 SQIVND come from the germline V gene (reference sequence). Trimming removed 3 bases at V and 1 base at J, with 12 bases between.

This sequence joins TRBV5-1 and TRBJ2-7; 11 bases match TRBD1. After removal of 5 bases from V and 7 bases from J, the junction contained 5 bases not matched to a gene. The germline gives CDR1 SGHRS, CDR2 YFSETQ. The CDR3 has 13 residues. The CDR3 DNA is TGCGCCAGCAGGGACAGGGGGCGGGGGGAGCAGTACTTC. Amino acid sequence: CASRDRGRGEQYF.

The CDR3 DNA reads TGTGCCAGCAGGTGGCGGGGGGCCGGCTCCTACGAGCAGTACTTC. Amino acids: CASRWRGAGSYEQYF. The chain is built from TRBV27 and TRBJ2-7; 8 bases map to TRBD2. Looked up from germline, CDR1 is MNHEY and CDR2 is SMNVEV (reference sequence). The length of the CDR3 is 15 residues. After removal of 6 bases from V and 0 bases from J, the junction contained 7 bases not matched to a gene.

The chain employs TRBV10-2 and TRBJ2-1; TRBD2 agrees at 9 bases. V lost 0 bases to trimming and J lost 9 bases; unmatched junction nucleotides: 9. The length of the CDR3 is 16 residues. CDR1 and CDR2 from the germline V gene are WSHSY and SAAADI. CDR3 amino acids: CASSESVGRGGIEQFF. The CDR3, as DNA: TGCGCCAGCAGTGAGTCGGTCGGGCGGGGGGGTATTGAGCAGTTCTTC.

This clone was observed a single time. V usage is TRBV27 and J usage is TRBJ2-7, with D uncertain. Trimming pared 1 base from V and 0 bases from J, leaving 10 bases between. Germline CDR1 reads MNHEY; CDR2 reads SMNVEV (reference sequence). The CDR3 totals 15 residues. The CDR3 DNA reads TGTGCCAGCAGTTTATGGCCAGGAATCTCCTACGAGCAGTACTTC. Translated: CASSLWPGISYEQYF.

The chain is built from TRBV9 and TRBJ1-2; 8 bases agree with TRBD1. Germline-derived CDR1 and CDR2 are SGDLS and YYNGEE. V lost 4 bases to trimming and J lost 5 bases; unmatched junction nucleotides: 10. The CDR3 is made up of 15 amino acids. The CDR3 region is CASSISGTGIYGYTF. The CDR3 DNA reads TGTGCCAGCAGCATATCAGGGACAGGCATTTATGGCTACACCTTC. The variable domain in full, completed from reference TRBV9 and TRBJ1-2, reads DSGVTQTPKHLITATGQRVTLRCSPRSGDLSVYWYQQSLDQGLQFLIQYYNGEERAKGNILERFSAQQFPDLHSELNLSSLELGDSALYFCASSISGTGIYGYTFGSGTRLTVV.

V gene TRBV28 combines with J gene TRBJ2-7; 12 nucleotides align to TRBD1. V was pared by 10 bases and J by 4 bases, with 17 bases of the junction left unmatched. Per the germline V gene, CDR1 is MDHEN and CDR2 is SYDVKM. CDR3 length: 17 residues. In DNA form, the CDR3 reads TGTGCCACCGAACCGGGACAGGGGGCGGCGTGGATATACGAGCAGTACTTC. This sequence encodes CATEPGQGAAWIYEQYF.

The chain combines TRBV6-4 with TRBJ1-6; a weak D match, TRBD1 (6 bases). V lost 5 bases to trimming and J lost 5 bases, with 22 bases between them. This CDR3 is 18 amino acids long. Germline CDR1 is MRHNA and CDR2 is SNTAGT. The CDR3 DNA sequence: TGTGCCAGCAGTTCACAGGGTACGAACGCGGGAGATAATTCACCCCTCCACTTT. Protein: CASSSQGTNAGDNSPLHF.

The chain is built from TRBV15 and TRBJ1-2; no reliable D call. The CDR3 is made up of 17 amino acids. The germline gives CDR1 LNHNV, CDR2 YYDKDF (reference sequence). V was cut by 1 base and J by 4 bases, with 19 bases left in between. The CDR3 region has the DNA TGTGCCACCAGCAGAGGTGCGGGAAGGGCATTTGGCTATGGCTACACCTTC. Amino acid sequence: CATSRGAGRAFGYGYTF.

This clone was recorded once. This chain links TRBV7-2 with TRBJ1-6, with D perhaps matching TRBD1 (5 bases). The V end lost 4 bases, the J end lost 10 bases, and 17 bases lay between the germline ends. The germline V gene has CDR1 SGHTA and CDR2 FQGNSA. The CDR3 runs 15 residues. The DNA for the CDR3 is TGTGCCAGCAGCTCGATCGGGACTTTAGGCTCACCCCTCCACTTT. Translated, it gives CASSSIGTLGSPLHF.

The gene calls are TRBV5-1 and TRBJ1-4, with D perhaps matching TRBD1 (6 bases). The CDR3 sequence is 18 residues long. Germline V CDR1 and CDR2: SGHRS, YFSETQ. V lost 3 bases to trimming and J lost 1 base, with 19 bases between them. DNA for the CDR3: TGCGCCAGCAGCTCGATTGGGGGGGGGCGCAAAACTAATGAAAAACTGTTTTTT. This sequence encodes CASSSIGGGRKTNEKLFF.

This chain connects TRBV28 to TRBJ1-4; D not resolved. Looked up from germline, CDR1 is MDHEN and CDR2 is SYDVKM. V lost 2 bases to trimming and J lost 5 bases, with 15 bases between them. The CDR3 is made up of 16 amino acids. DNA for the CDR3: TGTGCCAGCAGTTTAGGAGGTTGGCGGCAGAATGAAAAACTGTTTTTT. Encoded protein: CASSLGGWRQNEKLFF.

This chain uses TRBV19 with TRBJ1-1; TRBD1 agrees at 8 bases. This CDR3 has 17 residues. CDR1 is LNHDA and CDR2 is SQIVND in the germline V gene (reference sequence). V dropped 7 bases and J dropped 3; count of bases not matched to a gene: 16. The CDR3 nucleotides are TGTGCCAGTACTAATTATAGGGGGCGACAGGGGTACACTGAAGCTTTCTTT. Amino acids: CASTNYRGRQGYTEAFF.

This clone was detected only a few times. V gene TRBV6-1 combines with J gene TRBJ2-3; the D is unclear. The V gene's germline CDR1 is MNHNS and CDR2 SASEGT. This CDR3 has 16 amino acids. Trimming removed 3 bases at V and 0 bases at J, with 13 bases between. CDR3 region: CASSDYFAASTDTQYF. CDR3 nucleotide sequence: TGTGCCAGCAGTGACTATTTCGCGGCCAGCACAGATACGCAGTATTTT.

The chain joins TRBV5-1 to TRBJ2-5; D unresolved. Gene TRBJ2-7 matches the end of the DNA better, so the J call may be wrong. The CDR3 length is 14 residues. Germline values: CDR1 SGHRS, CDR2 YFSETQ. The CDR3 loop is CASSLDWSSYEQYF. The CDR3 DNA reads as TGCGCCAGCAGCTTGGACTGGAGCTCCTACGAGCAGTACTTC.

This chain connects TRBV6-1 to TRBJ1-1; tentatively, D is TRBD1 (6 bases). This CDR3 region has 14 residues. Looked up from germline, CDR1 is MNHNS and CDR2 is SASEGT. V shed 10 bases and J shed 4 bases, with 19 bases lying between them. The CDR3 sequence is CAILTRGTGTEAFF. CDR3 in DNA: TGTGCCATCCTTACAAGGGGGACCGGCACTGAAGCTTTCTTT.

The CDR3 sequence: CASSEETSYSGDTQYF. In DNA form, the CDR3 reads TGTGCCAGCAGTGAAGAGACTAGCTATTCGGGTGATACGCAGTATTTT. The chain carries TRBV2 and TRBJ2-3, with 7 bases that match TRBD2. The CDR3 runs 16 residues. Germline CDR1 reads SNHLY; CDR2 reads FYNNEI. V lost 1 base, J lost 6 bases, and 10 bases stayed unmatched.

The rearrangement joins TRBV19 to TRBJ1-5; 8 nucleotides match TRBD1. Germline loops: CDR1 LNHDA, CDR2 SQIVND (reference sequence). The length of the CDR3 is 17 residues. Trimming removed 6 bases from V and 0 bases from J; junction bases left unmatched: 10. The CDR3 nucleotides read TGTGCCAGTAGCAAGGGACAGGCCCATTCTAGCAATCAGCCCCAGCATTTT. As protein: CASSKGQAHSSNQPQHF.

This clone was counted a single time. This chain joins TRBV4-2 and TRBJ2-7; the match to TRBD2 covers 8 bases. The CDR3 spans 15 residues. Trimming removed 0 bases from V and 3 bases from J; junction bases left unmatched: 4. Germline CDR1 reads LGHNA; CDR2 reads YNFKEQ. CDR3 amino acids: CASSQDPGTSYEQYF. CDR3 nucleotide sequence: TGTGCCAGCAGCCAAGATCCCGGGACTAGCTACGAGCAGTACTTC.

The chain employs TRBV5-1 and TRBJ2-1, with 7 nucleotides matching TRBD2. Unmatched junction bases numbered 17, after V lost 4 bases and J lost 7 bases. The CDR3 consists of 17 residues. CDR1 is SGHRS, CDR2 YFSETQ, per germline. The CDR3 nucleotides read TGCGCCAGCAGCGTCGGCTCTAGCGGAATACTAGGGAATGAGCAGTTCTTC. Translated, it gives CASSVGSSGILGNEQFF.

The J gene is TRBJ2-5, the V gene TRBV7-9, with TRBD1 matching over 8 bases. The V segment lost 7 bases and the J segment 5 bases; nucleotides outside the gene matches: 21. CDR3 size: 18 residues. Germline CDR1 SEHNR, CDR2 FQNEAQ (reference sequence). The CDR3 is CASIPPVVTGDARETQYF. The CDR3 region has the DNA TGTGCCAGCATACCTCCTGTTGTGACAGGGGATGCTCGGGAGACCCAGTACTTC.

Worth noting for this clone: The same CDR3 arises from other DNA sequences in this sample as well. The chain combines TRBV2 with TRBJ1-3; a possible D gene is TRBD1 (5 bases). Germline values: CDR1 SNHLY, CDR2 FYNNEI. This CDR3 is 13 amino acids long. V shed 8 bases and J shed 4 bases, with 12 bases lying between them. Here the CDR3 reads CASGRGSGNTIYF. CDR3 in DNA: TGTGCCAGCGGAAGGGGATCGGGAAACACCATATATTTT.

The chain has TRBV7-8 and TRBJ2-3, with D possibly TRBD1 on 6 matching bases. Trimming cost V 4 bases and J 0 bases, with 14 bases left between them. The CDR3 is 16 residues long. Per germline, CDR1 SGHVS and CDR2 FQNEAQ. Here the CDR3 reads CASSWQGNPSTDTQYF. CDR3 sequence (DNA): TGTGCCAGCAGCTGGCAGGGGAATCCGAGCACAGATACGCAGTATTTT.

To note about this clone: The same CDR3 also results from other DNA sequences found in this sample. The chain links TRBV5-1 to TRBJ2-7; a weak D match, TRBD1 (5 bases). From germline, CDR1 is SGHRS and CDR2 YFSETQ. V lost 6 bases and J lost 2, with 15 bases in between. The CDR3 runs to 14 residues. CDR3 region: CASTQTERTYEQYF. In nucleotides, the CDR3 is TGCGCCAGCACTCAGACAGAGAGGACCTACGAGCAGTACTTC.

The chain couples TRBV27 to TRBJ1-2; weak D call: TRBD1 (5 bases). Trimming left V 0 bases short and J 5 bases short, with 19 bases between. CDR3 length: 17 residues. The V gene's germline CDR1 is MNHEY and CDR2 SMNVEV (reference sequence). CDR3 region: CASSLSVGTGGWYGYTF. CDR3 in DNA: TGTGCCAGCAGTTTATCGGTGGGAACAGGAGGGTGGTATGGCTACACCTTC.